This T cell receptor beta chain is from a study of T-cell reconstitution after alpha-beta-depleted transplantation in children (dated by TCRdb to between 2015 and 2016). About the study as a whole: Using TCR repertoire profiling, the study quantitatively followed how T-cell immune reconstitution unfolded in children after TCRalphabeta/CD19-depleted allogeneic hematopoietic cell transplantation.

In this sample, this clonotype turned up once. Its antigen is unknown. No per-base quality is available; no much larger clone lies one base away. On its own, one read is weak support. Its CDR3 holds 17 amino acids, cysteine through phenylalanine. Only CDR3 DNA is held: 51 bases, read in frame from base 1. At the junction V is shortened by 0 bases and J by 2 bases, with 14 bases in between. CDR1 and CDR2 are drawn from the germline V gene: SGDLS, YYNGEE. The library was prepared using PCR. Instrument on record: Illumina HiSeq 2500. TCR library preparation used molecular barcoding, with unique molecular identifiers applied to normalize quantification of the TCRbeta repertoire. TCRdb applied fastp at Q25 and MiXCR to the public reads, then kept only in-frame beta chains. Rows with a matching CDR3 protein are joined into one entry that keeps the most common DNA and genes. Within this sample are 200,000 to 300,000 distinct CDR3 sequences, with around 11% of them counted one time only. In total, the top ten clones hold around 2.8% of the sample.

This clonotype was obtained from a human donor who donated a stem cell graft to a child with acute lymphoblastic leukemia. The chain joins TRBV9 to TRBJ2-2; 7 matching bases give a weak D call of TRBD2. Here the sequenced sample was PBMCs from the stem cell graft donor, taken from the stem cell graft. The sequenced DNA is TGTGCCAGCAGCGTAGAGGGGGGGCTTCTTAACACCGGGGAGCTGTTTTTT. It encodes CASSVEGGLLNTGELFF.